This T cell receptor beta chain was obtained from a study of shared clonotypes between healthy human individuals. General observations from the study: Against clonotypes common to all four donors, non-shared ones had lower generation probabilities.

The V gene lost 5 bases and the J gene lost 2 bases, with 12 bases spanning the gap. This CDR3 comprises 15 residues. Looked up from germline, CDR1 is LNHNV and CDR2 is YYDKDF (reference sequence). Clones were sequenced by immunoSEQ multiplex PCR, and TCRdb holds only the in-frame ones, with some missing. The sample gives about 2.1 million clones, 85% to 95% of which show up once; 1.5% to 2% is in the top ten. Naive CD8 cells lacked CD45RO, underwent positive selection for CCR7 and left out terminally differentiated effector memory CD45RA+ cells. Comment on this clone: The antigen remains unidentified.

The chain couples TRBV15 to TRBJ2-2; perhaps TRBD2 as D (6 bases). This TCR derives from a man aged 18 to 29 in good health. Some clones in this sample may be carry-over from other donors' samples. The sequenced sample consisted of naive CD8+ T cells from PBMCs. In DNA form, the CDR3 reads TGTGCCACCAGCTTCCCGGGACTCAACACCGGGGAGCTGTTTTTT. It yields the protein CATSFPGLNTGELFF.